The 21 T cell receptor beta chains below come from one sample, sequenced in a study of CD8 T cells in ankylosing spondylitis. Each CDR3 protein gets one entry after TCRdb re-called the 5' RACE reads with MiXCR. The table lists 200,000 to 300,000 distinct CDR3 sequences, around 9.2% of them singletons, with approximately 6.3% in the top ten. Sequences were obtained from blood, either unsorted or a sorted T cell fraction (not recorded which). These receptors originate from a male donor with ankylosing spondylitis or in good health (not recorded which).

There are many counts of this clonotype. The gene calls are TRBV7-9 and TRBJ2-1, with a weak D call TRBD1 (6 bases). The V end was cut by 5 bases, the J end by 3 bases, with 14 bases between. CDR3 length: 15 amino acids. Per germline, CDR1 SEHNR and CDR2 FQNEAQ (reference sequence). CDR3 protein: CASSPTGFGYNEQFF. CDR3 bases: TGTGCCAGCAGCCCCACAGGGTTTGGCTACAATGAGCAGTTCTTC.

This clonotype was recorded many times. CDR3 in amino acids: CASSILGATYEQYF. The CDR3 DNA is TGTGCCAGTAGTATCCTGGGGGCGACCTACGAGCAGTACTTC. J is TRBJ2-7 and V is TRBV19; possible D gene TRBD1, 6 bases. Germline V gene sequence: CDR1 LNHDA, CDR2 SQIVND (reference sequence). The germline V and J ends were trimmed by 3 bases and 2 bases, with 11 bases remaining between them. The CDR3 runs to 14 residues.

Ten or more counts support this clonotype. The chain combines TRBV7-9 with TRBJ2-1, with D possibly called TRBD1 or TRBD2 (5 bases each). The CDR3 has 15 residues. Germline V gives CDR1 SEHNR, CDR2 FQNEAQ (reference sequence). The germline V and J ends were trimmed by 5 bases and 1 base, with 12 bases remaining between them. Here the CDR3 reads CASSLPGTSYNEQFF. CDR3 nucleotides: TGTGCCAGCAGCCTGCCAGGGACGTCCTACAATGAGCAGTTCTTC.

This clonotype was counted at least ten times. The chain employs TRBV29-1 and TRBJ2-1; no definite D call. V was pared by 6 bases and J by 3 bases, with 15 bases between. The CDR3 has 14 residues. Germline V gene data show CDR1 as SQVTM and CDR2 as ANQGSEA. In nucleotides, the CDR3 is TGCAGCGTCAGACCCCTCTTTCTCTACAATGAGCAGTTCTTC. Protein product: CSVRPLFLYNEQFF.

This clonotype came up many times. V usage is TRBV12-3 or TRBV12-4 and J usage is TRBJ2-2; D perhaps matches TRBD2 (6 bases). The CDR3 is 12 residues long. V was pared by 4 bases and J by 9 bases, with 9 bases between. CDR3 DNA sequence: TGTGCCAGCAGTTGGAGGGCCCGGGAGCTGTTTTTT. Translating gives CASSWRARELFF.

This chain joins TRBV20-1 and TRBJ1-4; D is unclear. The CDR3 runs 13 residues. Trimming stripped 0 bases from V and 6 bases from J, with 8 bases between. CDR1 is DFQATT and CDR2 is SNEGSKA in the germline V gene (reference sequence). CDR3 amino acids: CSARDSRDEKLFF. In DNA, the CDR3 is TGCAGTGCTAGAGATAGCCGGGATGAAAAACTGTTTTTT.

This clonotype has a count of ten or more. The chain combines TRBV5-1 with TRBJ2-7; D is ambiguous. Germline-derived CDR1 and CDR2 are SGHRS and YFSETQ. V was cut by 1 base and J by 3 bases, with 17 bases left in between. This CDR3 comprises 16 residues. The CDR3, as DNA: TGCGCCAGCAGCTTGTACCTACCCGGACGGGTCTACGAGCAGTACTTC. It specifies CASSLYLPGRVYEQYF. Drawing the rest from reference TRBV5-1 and TRBJ2-7, the complete variable domain is KAGVTQTPRYLIKTRGQQVTLSCSPISGHRSVSWYQQTPGQGLQFLFEYFSETQRNKGNFPGRFSGRQFSNSRSEMNVSTLELGDSALYLCASSLYLPGRVYEQYFGPGTRLTVT.

This clonotype was counted at least ten times. Written as DNA, the CDR3 is TGTGCCAGCAGCTTGACATTGAGGGGTTCCCCCTACGAGCAGTACTTC. Amino acids: CASSLTLRGSPYEQYF. This rearrangement joins TRBV5-5 to TRBJ2-7; D tentatively reads TRBD1 or TRBD2 (5 bases each). This CDR3 is 16 amino acids long. The germline gives CDR1 SGHKS, CDR2 YYEKEE (reference sequence). Trimming pared 1 base from V and 2 bases from J, leaving 16 bases between.

The table lists this clonotype with a few counts. The chain uses TRBV12-3 or TRBV12-4 and TRBJ1-1; D may be TRBD1 (5 bases). V lost 5 bases, J lost 7 bases, and 17 bases lay in between. This CDR3 region has 14 residues. CDR3 sequence reads: CASSPDSGGNEAFF. The CDR3 DNA sequence: TGTGCCAGCAGTCCCGACAGCGGAGGGAATGAAGCTTTCTTT.

The table lists this clonotype with many counts. This chain joins TRBV12-3 or TRBV12-4 and TRBJ1-1; tentative D call: TRBD1 (5 bases). The CDR3 runs 14 residues. V was clipped by 5 bases and J by 4 bases, with 14 bases between them. The CDR3 DNA reads TGTGCCAGCAGTCCGACGAGGGGTTTCACTGAAGCTTTCTTT. Protein: CASSPTRGFTEAFF.

This clonotype turned up a few times. V is TRBV4-3 and J is TRBJ2-6; D ambiguous. Trimming stripped 3 bases from V and 0 bases from J, with 12 bases between. CDR3 length equals 17 residues. From germline, CDR1 is LGHNA and CDR2 YSLEER. CDR3 in amino acids: CASSQIQSVSGANVLTF. The CDR3 DNA reads TGCGCCAGCAGCCAGATTCAGTCGGTCTCTGGGGCCAACGTCCTGACTTTC.

This clonotype appeared many times. The chain combines TRBV10-2 with TRBJ2-1, with TRBD2 identical over 9 bases. Germline CDR1 and CDR2: WSHSY and SAAADI. The V gene end was trimmed by 2 bases and the J gene end by 5 bases; junction bases not matched to a gene: 1. The CDR3 length is 14 residues. The CDR3 sequence: CASSEASGNNEQFF. CDR3 coding DNA: TGCGCCAGCAGTGAGGCTAGCGGGAACAATGAGCAGTTCTTC.

This chain uses TRBV29-1 with TRBJ1-1, with TRBD1 as a possible D gene (5 bases). Deletions cut 1 base from V and 11 bases from J, with 11 bases between. This CDR3 comprises 11 residues. The germline V gene encodes CDR1 SQVTM and CDR2 ANQGSEA. The CDR3 DNA is TGCAGCGTTGAAGGGGGCGCAGGTGCTTTCTTT. Translated, it gives CSVEGGAGAFF.

The table lists this clonotype with a few counts. A much larger clone is a single base away; this may be a read error. The V and J genes are TRBV11-2 and TRBJ1-2, with TRBD1 identical over 7 bases. Germline CDR1 and CDR2: SGHAT and FQNNGV. CDR3 length equals 17 residues. CDR3: CASSPYPLDRANYGYPF. CDR3 coding DNA: TGTGCCAGCAGCCCCTATCCCCTTGACAGGGCCAACTATGGCTACCCCTTC.

This clonotype was recorded at least ten times. V gene TRBV7-9 combines with J gene TRBJ2-1; unclear D gene. The CDR3 runs to 13 residues. The V gene's germline CDR1 is SEHNR and CDR2 FQNEAQ (reference sequence). V dropped 1 base and J dropped 7 bases, with 8 bases sitting between them. The CDR3 region is CASSLESRNEQFF. CDR3 coding DNA: TGTGCCAGCAGCTTAGAGAGCAGGAATGAGCAGTTCTTC.

Ten or more counts support this clonotype. V usage is TRBV6-2 or TRBV6-3 and J usage is TRBJ1-3; tentative D call: TRBD1 (5 bases). Germline V CDR1 and CDR2: MNHEY, SVGEGT. The length of the CDR3 is 16 residues. V was clipped by 6 bases and J by 0 bases, with 15 bases between them. The CDR3, as DNA: TGTGCCAGCAGCTCAACGGGACTCAGCTCTGGAAACACCATATATTTT. Translation gives CASSSTGLSSGNTIYF.

This clonotype was observed at least ten times. This chain joins TRBV7-9 and TRBJ2-7, with TRBD1 as a possible D gene (6 bases). The CDR3 sequence is 14 residues long. Trimming took off 2 bases at V and 3 bases at J, with 11 bases between the two ends. From germline, CDR1 is SEHNR and CDR2 FQNEAQ (reference sequence). The CDR3 is CASSLKQGYYEQYF. The CDR3 DNA is TGTGCCAGCAGCTTAAAACAGGGCTACTACGAGCAGTACTTC.

This clonotype has at least ten counts. The chain couples TRBV11-2 to TRBJ2-3; TRBD1 matches 7 bases. V lost 1 base, J lost 4 bases, and 14 bases stayed unmatched. Germline-derived CDR1 and CDR2 are SGHAT and FQNNGV. The CDR3 has 18 residues. DNA for the CDR3: TGTGCCAGCAGCTTAGGTCAGAGGGAGAGGGGGCGAGCAGATACGCAGTATTTT. It codes for CASSLGQRERGRADTQYF.

This clonotype was found many times. V and J are TRBV5-1 and TRBJ2-7; D gene uncertain. The ends were cut back, 1 base at V and 3 bases at J, with 8 bases in the middle. Germline V lookup: CDR1 SGHRS, CDR2 YFSETQ. This CDR3 spans 13 amino acids. The chain's CDR3 is CASSLWASYEQYF. DNA of the CDR3: TGCGCCAGCAGCTTGTGGGCCAGCTACGAGCAGTACTTC. Supplemented by reference TRBV5-1 and TRBJ2-7, the full variable domain reads KAGVTQTPRYLIKTRGQQVTLSCSPISGHRSVSWYQQTPGQGLQFLFEYFSETQRNKGNFPGRFSGRQFSNSRSEMNVSTLELGDSALYLCASSLWASYEQYFGPGTRLTVT.

This clonotype was counted many times. This chain uses TRBV5-1 with TRBJ2-4, with D perhaps TRBD2 (5 bases). Germline V lookup: CDR1 SGHRS, CDR2 YFSETQ. This CDR3 comprises 16 residues. V was cut by 5 bases and J by 0 bases, with 15 bases left in between. The CDR3 DNA reads as TGCGCCAGCAGTTTCAACGGTGGACTAGCCAAAAACATTCAGTACTTC. This translates into CASSFNGGLAKNIQYF.

Many counts were recorded for this clonotype. The chain recombines TRBV7-2 with TRBJ2-5, with a weak D call TRBD1 (5 bases). Trimming took 10 bases from V and 5 from J, leaving 11 bases between them. The CDR3 has 11 residues. Germline-derived CDR1 and CDR2 are SGHTA and FQGNSA. CDR3 DNA: TGTGCCACGGACACTTCGGAGACCCAGTACTTC. Protein product: CATDTSETQYF.